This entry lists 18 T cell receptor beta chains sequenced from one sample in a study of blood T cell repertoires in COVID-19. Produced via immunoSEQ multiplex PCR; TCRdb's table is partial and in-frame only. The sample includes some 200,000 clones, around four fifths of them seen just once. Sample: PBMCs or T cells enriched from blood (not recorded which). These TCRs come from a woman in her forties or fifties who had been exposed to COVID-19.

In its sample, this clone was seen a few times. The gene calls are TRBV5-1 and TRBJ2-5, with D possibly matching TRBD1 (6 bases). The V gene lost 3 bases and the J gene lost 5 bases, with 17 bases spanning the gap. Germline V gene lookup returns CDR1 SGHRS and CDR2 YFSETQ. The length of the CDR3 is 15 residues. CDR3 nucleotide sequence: TGCGCCAGCAGCTCCGGGACACGCGAGGGGGAGACCCAGTACTTC. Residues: CASSSGTREGETQYF.

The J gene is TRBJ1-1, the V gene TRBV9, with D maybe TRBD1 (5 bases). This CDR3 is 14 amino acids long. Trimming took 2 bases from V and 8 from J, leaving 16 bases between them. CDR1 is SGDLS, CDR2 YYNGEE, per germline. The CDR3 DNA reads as TGTGCCAGCAGCGTCGGGGACTCCCCATCCGAAGCTTTCTTT. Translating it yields CASSVGDSPSEAFF.

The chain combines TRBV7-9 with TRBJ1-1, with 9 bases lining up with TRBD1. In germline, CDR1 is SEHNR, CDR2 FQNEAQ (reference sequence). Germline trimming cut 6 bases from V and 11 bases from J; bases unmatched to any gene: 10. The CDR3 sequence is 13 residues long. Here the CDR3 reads CASRIEGTGYAFF. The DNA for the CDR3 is TGTGCCAGCAGAATAGAAGGGACAGGGTATGCTTTCTTT.

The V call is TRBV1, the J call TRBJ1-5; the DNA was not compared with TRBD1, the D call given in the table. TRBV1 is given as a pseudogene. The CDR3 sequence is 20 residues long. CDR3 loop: CTSSWAGTGRVIEGGQPQHF. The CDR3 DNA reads TGCACCAGCAGCTGGGCGGGGACAGGGAGAGTGATAGAAGGGGGTCAGCCCCAGCATTTT.

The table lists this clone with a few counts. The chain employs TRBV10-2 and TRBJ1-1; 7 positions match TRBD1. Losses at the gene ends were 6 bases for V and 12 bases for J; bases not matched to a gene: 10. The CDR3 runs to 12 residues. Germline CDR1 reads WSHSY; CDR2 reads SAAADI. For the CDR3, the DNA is TGCGCCAGCAGATCAGGGGACAGCAAAACTTTCTTT. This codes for CASRSGDSKTFF.

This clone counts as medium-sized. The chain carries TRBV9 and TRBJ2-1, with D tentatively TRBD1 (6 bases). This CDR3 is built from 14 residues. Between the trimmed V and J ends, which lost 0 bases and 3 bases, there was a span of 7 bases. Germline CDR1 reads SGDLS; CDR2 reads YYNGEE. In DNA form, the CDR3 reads TGTGCCAGCAGCGTAGCGGACAGCTACAATGAGCAGTTCTTC. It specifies CASSVADSYNEQFF.

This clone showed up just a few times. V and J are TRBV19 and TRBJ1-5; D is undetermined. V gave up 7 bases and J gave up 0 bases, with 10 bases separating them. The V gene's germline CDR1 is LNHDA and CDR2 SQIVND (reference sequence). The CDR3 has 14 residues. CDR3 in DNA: TGTGCCAGTAACAGTCTTTATAGCAATCAGCCCCAGCATTTT. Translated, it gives CASNSLYSNQPQHF.

The CDR3 reads CASSPHIETGELFF. CDR3 sequence (DNA): TGTGCCAGCAGCCCCCACATTGAAACCGGGGAGCTGTTTTTT. V gene TRBV5-5 combines with J gene TRBJ2-2; D is unclear. Germline lookup yields CDR1 SGHKS and CDR2 YYEKEE (reference sequence). This CDR3 region has 14 residues. Between the trimmed V and J ends, which lost 4 bases and 5 bases, there was a span of 12 bases.

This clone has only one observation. The CDR3 sequence is CASSQDRGGRSPLHF. The CDR3 bases are TGTGCCAGCAGCCAAGATCGCGGGGGGCGATCACCCCTCCACTTT. This chain links TRBV3-1 (or the pseudogene TRBV3-2) with TRBJ1-6; perhaps TRBD1 as D (6 bases). The CDR3 is 15 residues long. V was trimmed by 0 bases and J by 10 bases, leaving 13 bases between them. CDR1 is LGHDT, CDR2 YNNKEL, per germline (reference sequence).

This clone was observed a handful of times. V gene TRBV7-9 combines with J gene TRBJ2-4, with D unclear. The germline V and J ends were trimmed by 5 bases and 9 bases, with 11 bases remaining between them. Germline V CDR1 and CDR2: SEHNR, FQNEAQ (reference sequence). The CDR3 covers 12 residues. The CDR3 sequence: CASSTPVSIQYF. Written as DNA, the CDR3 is TGTGCCAGCAGCACCCCAGTAAGCATTCAGTACTTC.

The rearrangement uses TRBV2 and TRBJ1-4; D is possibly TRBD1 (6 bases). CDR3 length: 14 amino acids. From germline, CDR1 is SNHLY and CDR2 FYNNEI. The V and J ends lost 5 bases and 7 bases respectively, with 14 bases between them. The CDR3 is CASSLQGTGEKLFF. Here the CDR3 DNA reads TGTGCCAGCAGTTTACAGGGTACGGGTGAAAAACTGTTTTTT.

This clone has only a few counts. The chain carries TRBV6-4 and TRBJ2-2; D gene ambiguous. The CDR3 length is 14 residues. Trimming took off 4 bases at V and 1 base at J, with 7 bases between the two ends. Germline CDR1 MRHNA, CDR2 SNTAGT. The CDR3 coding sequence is TGTGCCAGCAGTGGGGCCGAGAACACCGGGGAGCTGTTTTTT. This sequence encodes CASSGAENTGELFF.

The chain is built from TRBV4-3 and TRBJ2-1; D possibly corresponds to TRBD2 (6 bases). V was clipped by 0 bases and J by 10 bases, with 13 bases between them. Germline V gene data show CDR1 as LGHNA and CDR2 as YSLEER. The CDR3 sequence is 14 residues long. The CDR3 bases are TGCGCCAGCAGCCAAGATAATTCGGGGGACGAGCAGTTCTTC. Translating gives CASSQDNSGDEQFF.

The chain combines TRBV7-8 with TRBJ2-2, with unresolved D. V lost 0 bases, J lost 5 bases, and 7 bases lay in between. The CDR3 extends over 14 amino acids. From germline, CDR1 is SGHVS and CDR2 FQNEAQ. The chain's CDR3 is CASSLAHRTGELFF. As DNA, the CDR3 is TGTGCCAGCAGCTTAGCTCACAGAACCGGGGAGCTGTTTTTT.

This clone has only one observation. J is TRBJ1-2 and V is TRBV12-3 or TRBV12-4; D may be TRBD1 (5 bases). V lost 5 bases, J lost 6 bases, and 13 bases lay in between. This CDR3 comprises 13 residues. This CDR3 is CASSIRVVDGYTF. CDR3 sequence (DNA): TGTGCCAGCAGTATCAGGGTAGTGGATGGCTACACCTTC.

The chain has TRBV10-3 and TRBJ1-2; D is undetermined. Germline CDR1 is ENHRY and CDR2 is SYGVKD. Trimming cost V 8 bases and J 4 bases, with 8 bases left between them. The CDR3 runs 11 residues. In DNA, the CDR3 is TGTGCCATCCCGGGTAGCTATGGCTACACCTTC. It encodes CAIPGSYGYTF.

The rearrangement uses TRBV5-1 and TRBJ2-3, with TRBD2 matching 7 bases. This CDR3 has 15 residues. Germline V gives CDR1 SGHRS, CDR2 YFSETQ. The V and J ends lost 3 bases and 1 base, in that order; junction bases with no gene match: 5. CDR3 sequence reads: CASSSLGRGTDTQYF. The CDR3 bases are TGCGCCAGCAGCTCCCTAGGGAGGGGCACAGATACGCAGTATTTT.

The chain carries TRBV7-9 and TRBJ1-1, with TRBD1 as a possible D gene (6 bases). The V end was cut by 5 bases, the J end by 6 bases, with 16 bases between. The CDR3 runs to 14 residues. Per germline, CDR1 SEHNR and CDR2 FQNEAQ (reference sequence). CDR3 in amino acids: CASSAPTGLPEAFF. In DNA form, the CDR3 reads TGTGCCAGCAGCGCCCCCACAGGGTTGCCTGAAGCTTTCTTT. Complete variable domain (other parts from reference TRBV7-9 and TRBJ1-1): DTGVSQNPRHKITKRGQNVTFRCDPISEHNRLYWYRQTLGQGPEFLTYFQNEAQLEKSRLLSDRFSAERPKGSFSTLEIQRTEQGDSAMYLCASSAPTGLPEAFFGQGTRLTVV.